This entry is about one T cell receptor beta chain. CDR3 length: 16 residues. Germline V gene lookup returns CDR1 LNHDA and CDR2 SQIVND (reference sequence). Trimming cost V 1 base and J 5 bases; bases outside gene matches: 8. This specimen comes from a study of blood T cell repertoires in COVID-19. Study overall: Specimens from acute and convalescent COVID-19 originated in the United States, Italy and Spain.

Assay: immunoSEQ multiplex PCR; the TCRdb copy retains only in-frame clones and omits some. Seen here are about 56,000 clones, around 89% observed once, and the top ten hold around 20%. Sequences were obtained from peripheral blood. The chain uses TRBV19 and TRBJ2-3; 8 nucleotides line up with TRBD1. The clonotype was recovered from a human donor in a cohort sampled during active COVID-19. The DNA of the CDR3 is TGTGCCAGTAGTATAGGATGGCAGGGGGCAAAAGATACGCAGTATTTT. Translating it yields CASSIGWQGAKDTQYF.